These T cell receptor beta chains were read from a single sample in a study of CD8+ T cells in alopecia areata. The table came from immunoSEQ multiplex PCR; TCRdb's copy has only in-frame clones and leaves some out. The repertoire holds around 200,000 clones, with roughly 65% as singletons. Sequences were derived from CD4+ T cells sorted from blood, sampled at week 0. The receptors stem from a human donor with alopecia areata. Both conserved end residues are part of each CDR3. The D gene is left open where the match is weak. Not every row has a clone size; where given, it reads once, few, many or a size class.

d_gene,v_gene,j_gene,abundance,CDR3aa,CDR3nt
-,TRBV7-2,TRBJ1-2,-,CASSLSRLSGYTF,TGTGCCAGCAGCTTGTCTAGACTTTCTGGCTACACCTTC
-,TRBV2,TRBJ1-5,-,CASRDIGNQPQHF,TGTGCCAGCAGGGACATCGGCAATCAGCCCCAGCATTTT
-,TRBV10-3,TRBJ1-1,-,CAISQVKSDTEAFF,TGTGCCATCAGCCAAGTTAAGAGTGACACTGAAGCTTTCTTT
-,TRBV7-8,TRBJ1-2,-,CASSFHSNYGYTF,TGTGCCAGCAGCTTCCACTCTAACTATGGCTACACCTTC
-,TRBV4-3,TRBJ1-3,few,CASSQGPDARNTIYF,TGCGCCAGCAGCCAAGGTCCAGACGCTCGAAACACCATATATTTT
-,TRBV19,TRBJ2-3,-,CASTMEGRGTDTQYF,TGTGCCAGTACTATGGAGGGGCGCGGCACAGATACGCAGTATTTT
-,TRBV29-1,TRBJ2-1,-,CSVDRVTSYNEQFF,TGCAGCGTTGATAGGGTTACGTCCTACAATGAGCAGTTCTTC
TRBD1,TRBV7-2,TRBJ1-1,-,CASSPATGYEAFF,TGTGCCAGCAGCCCAGCGACAGGGTATGAAGCTTTCTTT
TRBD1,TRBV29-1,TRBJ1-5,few,CSVGGQGDQPQHF,TGCAGCGTTGGGGGGCAGGGGGATCAGCCCCAGCATTTT
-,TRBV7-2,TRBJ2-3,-,CASSPVGEKQYF,TGTGCCAGCAGCCCAGTGGGGGAGAAGCAGTATTTT
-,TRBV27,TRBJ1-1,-,CAKGDGTEAFF,TGTGCCAAGGGGGACGGCACTGAAGCTTTCTTT
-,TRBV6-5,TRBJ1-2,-,CASGTPIYGYTF,TGTGCCAGCGGGACTCCTATCTATGGCTACACCTTC
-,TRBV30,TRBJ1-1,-,CAWRIRGVPMNTEAFF,TGTGCCTGGAGAATCAGAGGAGTCCCCATGAACACTGAAGCTTTCTTT
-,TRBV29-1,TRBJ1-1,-,CSVLPPYTEAFF,TGCAGCGTTCTTCCTCCTTACACTGAAGCTTTCTTT
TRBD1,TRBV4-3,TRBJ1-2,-,CASSQHGTGYGYTF,TGCGCCAGCAGCCAACACGGGACAGGGTATGGCTACACCTTC
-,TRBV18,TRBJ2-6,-,CASSPEPAGANVLTF,TGTGCCAGCTCACCAGAACCGGCTGGGGCCAACGTCCTGACTTTC
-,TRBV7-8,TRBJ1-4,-,CASSTSSRSSEKLFF,TGTGCCAGCAGCACCAGCTCCAGGTCTTCCGAAAAACTGTTTTTT
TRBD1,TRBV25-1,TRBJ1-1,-,CASSDRPGQGPTEAFF,TGTGCCAGCAGTGATCGACCGGGACAGGGTCCCACTGAAGCTTTCTTT
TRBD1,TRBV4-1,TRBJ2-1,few,CASSLGQGYNEQFF,TGCGCCAGCAGCCTTGGACAGGGTTACAATGAGCAGTTCTTC
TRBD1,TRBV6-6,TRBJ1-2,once,CASSYLQGARGYTF,TGTGCCAGCAGTTACTTGCAGGGGGCGCGAGGCTACACCTTC
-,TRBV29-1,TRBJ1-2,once,CSVEEQGKYGYTF,TGCAGCGTTGAAGAACAGGGAAAGTATGGCTACACCTTC
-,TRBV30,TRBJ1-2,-,CAWSYSGQGVGYTF,-
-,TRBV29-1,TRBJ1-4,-,CSVYLRYNEKLFF,TGCAGCGTTTATCTGCGGTACAATGAAAAACTGTTTTTT
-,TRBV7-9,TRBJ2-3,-,CASSDGQYTDTQYF,TGTGCCAGCAGTGATGGACAGTACACAGATACGCAGTATTTT
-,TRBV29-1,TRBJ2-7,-,CSVESVGNEQYF,TGCAGCGTTGAATCTGTGGGGAACGAGCAGTACTTC
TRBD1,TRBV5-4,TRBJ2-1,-,CASSPRDRGNEQFF,TGTGCCAGCAGCCCCCGGGACAGGGGAAATGAGCAGTTCTTC
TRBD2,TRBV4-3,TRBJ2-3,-,CASSQGGSGGLDTQYF,TGCGCCAGCAGCCAAGGGGGTAGCGGGGGCCTAGATACGCAGTATTTT
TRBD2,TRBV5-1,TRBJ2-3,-,CASSRGLARADTQYF,TGCGCCAGCAGCAGGGGACTAGCGAGGGCAGATACGCAGTATTTT
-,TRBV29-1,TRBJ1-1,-,CSVARLMNTEAFF,TGCAGCGTTGCCAGACTCATGAACACTGAAGCTTTCTTT
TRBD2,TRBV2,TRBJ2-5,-,CASSPMGLAGLHQETQYF,TGTGCCAGCAGTCCCATGGGACTAGCGGGGCTCCACCAAGAGACCCAGTACTTC
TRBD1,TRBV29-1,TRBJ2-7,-,CSVEGQGAEQYF,TGCAGCGTTGAAGGGCAGGGGGCCGAGCAGTACTTC
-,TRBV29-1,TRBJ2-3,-,CSVEEFGGTDTQYF,TGCAGCGTTGAAGAATTCGGGGGCACAGATACGCAGTATTTT
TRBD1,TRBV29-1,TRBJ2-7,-,CSVETGGYYEQYF,TGCAGTGTAGAGACAGGGGGTTACTACGAGCAGTACTTC
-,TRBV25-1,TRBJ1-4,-,CASSGGLEKLFF,TGTGCCAGCAGTGGGGGTCTGGAAAAACTGTTTTTT
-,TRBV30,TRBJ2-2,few,CAWETTNPGELFF,TGTGCCTGGGAAACGACGAACCCCGGGGAGCTGTTTTTT
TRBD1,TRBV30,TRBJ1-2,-,CAWTPRRGQVYTF,TGTGCCTGGACTCCCCGGAGGGGGCAAGTCTACACCTTC
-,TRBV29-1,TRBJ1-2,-,CSVQDVTYGYTF,TGCAGCGTTCAAGACGTGACCTATGGCTACACCTTC
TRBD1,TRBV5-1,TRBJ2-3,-,CASSLRTGGGDTQYF,TGCGCCAGCAGCTTGAGGACAGGGGGAGGAGATACGCAGTATTTT
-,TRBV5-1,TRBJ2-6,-,CASSLTKTSSGANVLTF,TGCGCCAGCAGCTTAACTAAAACTAGCTCTGGGGCCAACGTCCTGACTTTC
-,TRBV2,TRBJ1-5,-,CASSEMSAISNQPQHF,TGTGCCAGCAGTGAAATGTCGGCTATTAGCAATCAGCCCCAGCATTTT
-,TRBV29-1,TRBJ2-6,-,CSVADSGANVLTF,TGCAGCGTTGCCGACTCTGGGGCCAACGTCCTGACTTTC
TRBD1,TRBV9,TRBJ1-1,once,CASSADREGGTEAFF,TGTGCCAGCAGCGCCGACAGGGAAGGAGGCACTGAAGCTTTCTTT
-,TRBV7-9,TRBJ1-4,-,CASSLLGTVATNEKLFF,TGTGCCAGCAGCTTATTGGGAACAGTCGCAACTAATGAAAAACTGTTTTTT
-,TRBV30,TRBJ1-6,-,CAGGRDNSPLHF,TGTGCCGGGGGCAGGGACAATTCACCCCTCCACTTT
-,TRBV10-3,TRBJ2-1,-,CAISESRGGNNEQFF,TGTGCCATCAGTGAGTCGAGAGGGGGGAACAATGAGCAGTTCTTC
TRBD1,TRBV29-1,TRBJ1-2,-,CSVVRQGAGYGYTF,TGCAGCGTTGTACGGCAGGGGGCCGGCTATGGCTACACCTTC
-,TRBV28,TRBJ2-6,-,CASRAGGGANVLTF,TGTGCCAGCAGGGCTGGGGGTGGGGCCAACGTCCTGACTTTC
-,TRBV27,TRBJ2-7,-,CASSLQGGSYEQYF,TGTGCCAGCAGTTTACAGGGGGGCTCCTACGAGCAGTACTTC